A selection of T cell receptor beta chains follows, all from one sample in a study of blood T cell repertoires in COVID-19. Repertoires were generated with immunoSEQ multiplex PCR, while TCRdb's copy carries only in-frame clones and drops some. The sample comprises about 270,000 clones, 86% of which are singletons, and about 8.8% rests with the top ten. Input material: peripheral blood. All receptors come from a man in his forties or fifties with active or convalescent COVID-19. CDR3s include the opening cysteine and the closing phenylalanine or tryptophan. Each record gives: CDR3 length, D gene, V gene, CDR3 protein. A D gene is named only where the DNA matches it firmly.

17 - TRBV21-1 CASSKRSRTGPGETQYF
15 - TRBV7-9 CASSPSAAETYGYTF
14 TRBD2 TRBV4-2 CASSSGLVADTQYF
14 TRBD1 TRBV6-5 CASSRDRGREKLFF
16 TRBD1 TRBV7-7 CASSSRQGKLAGELFF
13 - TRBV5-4 CASSADSRDTQYF
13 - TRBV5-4 CASSLGGVGELFF
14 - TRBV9 CASSVAVGADTQYF
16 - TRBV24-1 CATSDSRGNSNQPQHF
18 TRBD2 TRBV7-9 CASSSGTSGGVNTGELFF
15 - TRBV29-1 CSATTGVSNNQPQHF
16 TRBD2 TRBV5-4 CASSLRLAGARDTQYF